A selection of T cell receptor beta chains follows, all from one sample in a study of T cell responses to AZD1222 COVID-19 vaccine. Libraries were prepared by immunoSEQ multiplex PCR; TCRdb keeps only in-frame clonotypes and omits some of them. The table lists over 110,000 clones, approximately 87% of them singletons. The source was peripheral blood, collected 28 days after the second AZD1222 dose. Receptors were obtained from an adult who received the AZD1222 COVID-19 vaccine. Each CDR3 is given with its conserved first and last residue. Fields, in order: J gene, D gene, clone size, V gene, CDR3 protein, CDR3 DNA. The D gene is left open where the match is weak. Clone size is given for some rows only: seen once, a few or many times, or a class if the clone is expanded.

j_call: TRBJ1-1
d_call: -
clone_size: -
v_call: TRBV7-8
cdr3_aa: CASRARTEAFF
cdr3_nt: TGTGCCAGCAGAGCTCGCACTGAAGCTTTCTTT

j_call: TRBJ2-3
d_call: -
clone_size: -
v_call: TRBV3-1/TRBV3-2
cdr3_aa: CASSQVAHSTDTQYF
cdr3_nt: TGTGCCAGCAGCCAAGTGGCGCACAGCACAGATACGCAGTATTTT

j_call: TRBJ2-6
d_call: -
clone_size: -
v_call: TRBV19
cdr3_aa: CASSIDAGAGANVLTF
cdr3_nt: TGTGCCAGTAGTATAGACGCAGGGGCTGGGGCCAACGTCCTGACTTTC

j_call: TRBJ1-2
d_call: -
clone_size: -
v_call: TRBV28
cdr3_aa: CASSLPAVPFGYTF
cdr3_nt: TGTGCCAGCAGCCTTCCGGCGGTCCCTTTTGGCTACACCTTC

j_call: TRBJ1-2
d_call: -
clone_size: -
v_call: TRBV19
cdr3_aa: CASSIEVNYGYTF
cdr3_nt: TGTGCCAGTAGTATAGAGGTTAACTATGGCTACACCTTC

j_call: TRBJ1-1
d_call: -
clone_size: -
v_call: TRBV28
cdr3_aa: CASRDDDFSTEAFF
cdr3_nt: TGTGCCAGCCGGGATGATGATTTTTCCACTGAAGCTTTCTTT

j_call: TRBJ2-7
d_call: -
clone_size: -
v_call: TRBV5-1
cdr3_aa: CASSSAGTPSYEQYF
cdr3_nt: TGCGCCAGCAGCTCGGCCGGGACTCCATCCTACGAGCAGTACTTC

j_call: TRBJ2-1
d_call: -
clone_size: -
v_call: TRBV7-2
cdr3_aa: CASARRGLYNEQFF
cdr3_nt: TGTGCCAGTGCCCGACGGGGACTCTACAATGAGCAGTTCTTC

j_call: TRBJ1-1
d_call: TRBD1
clone_size: -
v_call: TRBV5-1
cdr3_aa: CASSPLDRGGTEAFF
cdr3_nt: TGCGCCAGCAGCCCCCTCGACAGGGGAGGAACTGAAGCTTTCTTT

j_call: TRBJ1-1
d_call: -
clone_size: -
v_call: TRBV15
cdr3_aa: CATSRIRTEIKAFF
cdr3_nt: TGTGCCACCAGCAGAATAAGGACAGAAATAAAAGCTTTCTTT

j_call: TRBJ1-6
d_call: -
clone_size: -
v_call: TRBV19
cdr3_aa: CASKPGGNSPLHF
cdr3_nt: TGTGCCAGCAAACCCGGTGGTAATTCACCCCTCCACTTT

j_call: TRBJ2-5
d_call: -
clone_size: -
v_call: TRBV5-1
cdr3_aa: CASSLVWGRETQYF
cdr3_nt: TGCGCCAGCAGCTTGGTATGGGGACGAGAGACCCAGTACTTC

j_call: TRBJ2-2
d_call: -
clone_size: -
v_call: TRBV7-2
cdr3_aa: CASSFGGTWWELFF
cdr3_nt: TGTGCCAGCAGCTTCGGCGGGACCTGGTGGGAGCTGTTTTTT

j_call: TRBJ1-3
d_call: -
clone_size: -
v_call: TRBV7-2
cdr3_aa: CASSLGSFGGNTIYF
cdr3_nt: TGTGCCAGCAGCTTGGGGTCCTTCGGTGGAAACACCATATATTTT

j_call: TRBJ1-6
d_call: -
clone_size: -
v_call: TRBV3-1/TRBV3-2
cdr3_aa: CASSQGPGFNNSPLHF
cdr3_nt: TGTGCCAGCAGCCAAGGCCCAGGGTTCAATAATTCACCCCTCCACTTT

j_call: TRBJ1-1
d_call: -
clone_size: -
v_call: TRBV7-8
cdr3_aa: CASSLRGGRTTEAFF
cdr3_nt: TGTGCCAGCAGCTTAAGGGGGGGGCGGACCACTGAAGCTTTCTTT

j_call: TRBJ2-3
d_call: TRBD1
clone_size: -
v_call: TRBV5-1
cdr3_aa: CASSPFGQVIDTQYF
cdr3_nt: TGCGCCAGCAGCCCGTTCGGACAGGTCATAGATACGCAGTATTTT

j_call: TRBJ1-2
d_call: -
clone_size: -
v_call: TRBV9
cdr3_aa: CASSRDYGYTF
cdr3_nt: TGTGCCAGCAGCCGGGACTATGGCTACACCTTC

j_call: TRBJ1-1
d_call: -
clone_size: -
v_call: TRBV2
cdr3_aa: CASHGGPPNTEAFF
cdr3_nt: TGTGCCAGTCACGGGGGACCACCCAACACTGAAGCTTTCTTT

j_call: TRBJ1-5
d_call: TRBD1
clone_size: -
v_call: TRBV28
cdr3_aa: CASTYRDRVRPQHF
cdr3_nt: TGTGCCAGCACATACCGGGACAGGGTGCGGCCCCAGCATTTT

j_call: TRBJ1-5
d_call: TRBD1
clone_size: few
v_call: TRBV4-2
cdr3_aa: CASSLSGGDSNQPQHF
cdr3_nt: TGTGCCAGCAGCCTCTCAGGGGGCGATAGCAATCAGCCCCAGCATTTT

j_call: TRBJ2-5
d_call: TRBD2
clone_size: -
v_call: TRBV15
cdr3_aa: CATSRASSGGGETQYF
cdr3_nt: TGTGCCACCAGCAGAGCTTCTAGCGGGGGAGGAGAGACCCAGTACTTC

j_call: TRBJ2-5
d_call: TRBD2
clone_size: few
v_call: TRBV9
cdr3_aa: CASSEHSGAQETQYF
cdr3_nt: TGTGCCAGCAGCGAACATAGCGGGGCGCAAGAGACCCAGTACTTC

j_call: TRBJ2-5
d_call: -
clone_size: -
v_call: TRBV3-1/TRBV3-2
cdr3_aa: CASSQGSPGEETQYF
cdr3_nt: TGTGCCAGCAGCCAAGGATCCCCGGGTGAAGAGACCCAGTACTTC

j_call: TRBJ2-1
d_call: TRBD2
clone_size: -
v_call: TRBV27
cdr3_aa: CASSLLGGGRGYNEQFF
cdr3_nt: TGTGCCAGCAGTTTACTCGGCGGCGGGAGGGGCTACAATGAGCAGTTCTTC

j_call: TRBJ2-1
d_call: TRBD2
clone_size: -
v_call: TRBV28
cdr3_aa: CASSFRLAGVGEQFF
cdr3_nt: TGTGCCAGCAGTTTTCGACTAGCGGGGGTCGGTGAGCAGTTCTTC